This TCR beta chain was sequenced in a study of blood T cell repertoires in COVID-19. This CDR3 region has 14 residues. The germline V gene encodes CDR1 SGHNT and CDR2 YENEEA. J lost 4 bases, V lost 5 bases, and 4 bases had no gene match. This clone was detected once. The data were produced by immunoSEQ multiplex PCR, yet TCRdb's version contains in-frame clones alone and is incomplete. The sample consists of 150,000 to 180,000 clones, roughly four fifths of them appearing once. The sequence was obtained from an elderly woman with acute or convalescent COVID-19. Sample: peripheral blood. The gene calls are TRBV11-3 and TRBJ2-2; 7 bases line up with TRBD2. CDR3 nucleotides: TGTGCCAGCAGCCTGCGGGGGTCCACCGGGGAGCTGTTTTTT. Its protein product is CASSLRGSTGELFF.